This T cell receptor beta chain was observed in a study of blood T cell repertoires in COVID-19. This CDR3 comprises 14 residues. Losses at the gene ends were 1 base for V and 5 bases for J; bases not matched to a gene: 2. CDR1 is LGHDT, CDR2 YNNKEL, per germline (reference sequence). Assay used: immunoSEQ multiplex PCR; TCRdb lists only in-frame clones, some missing. The repertoire holds about 180,000 clones, 80% to 85% seen once, with 5.5% to 8% in the top ten. Material: peripheral blood. The V gene is TRBV3-1 (or the pseudogene TRBV3-2), the J gene TRBJ1-1, with 9 bases that match TRBD1. This sequence was found in a woman aged 40 to 50 with COVID-19, enrolled during active disease. CDR3 loop: CASSQGGTGTEAFF. In nucleotides, the CDR3 is TGTGCCAGCAGCCAAGGGGGGACAGGGACTGAAGCTTTCTTT.